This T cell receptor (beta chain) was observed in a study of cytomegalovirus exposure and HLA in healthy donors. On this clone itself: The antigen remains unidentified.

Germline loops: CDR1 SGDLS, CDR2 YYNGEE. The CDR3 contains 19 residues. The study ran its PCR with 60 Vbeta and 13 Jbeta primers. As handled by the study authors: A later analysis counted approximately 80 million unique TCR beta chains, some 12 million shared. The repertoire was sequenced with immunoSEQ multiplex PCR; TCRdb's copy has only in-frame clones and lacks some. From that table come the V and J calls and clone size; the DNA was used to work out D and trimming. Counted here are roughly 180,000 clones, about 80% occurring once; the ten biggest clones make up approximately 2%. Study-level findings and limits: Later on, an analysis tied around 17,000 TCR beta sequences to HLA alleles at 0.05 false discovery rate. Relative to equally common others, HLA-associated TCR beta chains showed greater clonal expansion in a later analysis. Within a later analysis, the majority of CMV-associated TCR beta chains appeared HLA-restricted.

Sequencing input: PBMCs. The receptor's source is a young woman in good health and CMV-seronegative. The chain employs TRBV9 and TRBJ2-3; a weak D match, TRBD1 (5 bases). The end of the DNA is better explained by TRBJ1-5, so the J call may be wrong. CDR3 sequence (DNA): TGTGCCAGCAGCGTAGGGGGGTGGGGACTACCCGCACACACAGATACGCAGCATTTT. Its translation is CASSVGGWGLPAHTDTQHF.